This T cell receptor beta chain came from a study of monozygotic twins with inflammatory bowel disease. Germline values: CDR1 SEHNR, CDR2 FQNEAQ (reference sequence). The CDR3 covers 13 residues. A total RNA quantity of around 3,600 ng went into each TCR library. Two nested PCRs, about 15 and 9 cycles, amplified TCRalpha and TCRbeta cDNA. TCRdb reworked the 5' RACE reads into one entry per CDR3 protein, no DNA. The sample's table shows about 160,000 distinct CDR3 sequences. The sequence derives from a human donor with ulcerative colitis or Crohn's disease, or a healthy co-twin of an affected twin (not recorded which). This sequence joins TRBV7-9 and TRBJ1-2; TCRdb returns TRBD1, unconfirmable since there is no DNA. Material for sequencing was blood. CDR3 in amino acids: CASSFARDYGYTF. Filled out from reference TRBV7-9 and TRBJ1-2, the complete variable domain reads DTGVSQNPRHKITKRGQNVTFRCDPISEHNRLYWYRQTLGQGPEFLTYFQNEAQLEKSRLLSDRFSAERPKGSFSTLEIQRTEQGDSAMYLCASSFARDYGYTFGSGTRLTVV.